This T cell receptor (beta chain) was captured by sequencing in a study of CD8+CD57+ T cells in acquired aplastic anemia. On the study more broadly: Sorted CD4+ and CD8+ cells yielded DNA averaging around 3.2 ug.

TCR beta VDJ and CDR3 profiles were obtained from a genomic DNA template. MiXCR, applied by TCRdb to the reads, yields one record per CDR3 protein. Of about 200,000 distinct CDR3 sequences in the sample, less than 60% were seen once. CD8+CD57+ cell expansion, shown by flow cytometry, had occurred in the patients selected for sequencing. CDR1 and CDR2 (germline): SGHNT, YENEEA. Unmatched junction bases numbered 8, after V lost 5 bases and J lost 10 bases. The CDR3 is 14 residues long. This clonotype originated in a human donor with aplastic anemia. Sequencing was performed on sorted CD4+, CD8+, or CD8+CD57+ T cells (not recorded which) from PBMCs. J is TRBJ1-6 and V is TRBV11-3; 7 nucleotides align to TRBD1. DNA of the CDR3: TGTGCCAGCAGCCGACAGGGTGTTTGGTCACCCCTCCACTTT. It encodes CASSRQGVWSPLHF.